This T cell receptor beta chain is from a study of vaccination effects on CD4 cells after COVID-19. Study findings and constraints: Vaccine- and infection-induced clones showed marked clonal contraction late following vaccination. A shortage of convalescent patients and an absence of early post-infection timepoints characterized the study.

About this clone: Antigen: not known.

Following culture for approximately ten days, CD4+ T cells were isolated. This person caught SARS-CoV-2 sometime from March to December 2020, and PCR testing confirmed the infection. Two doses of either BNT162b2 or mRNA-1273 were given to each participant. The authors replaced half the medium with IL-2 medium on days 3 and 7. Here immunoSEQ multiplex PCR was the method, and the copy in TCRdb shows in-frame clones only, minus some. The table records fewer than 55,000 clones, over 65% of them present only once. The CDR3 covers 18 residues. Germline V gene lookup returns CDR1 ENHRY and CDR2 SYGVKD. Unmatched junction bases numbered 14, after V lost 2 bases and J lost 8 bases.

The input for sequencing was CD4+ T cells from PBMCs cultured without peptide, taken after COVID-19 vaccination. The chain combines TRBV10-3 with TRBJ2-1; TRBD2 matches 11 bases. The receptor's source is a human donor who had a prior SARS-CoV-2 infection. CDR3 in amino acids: CAISEDSGGAGGLHEQFF. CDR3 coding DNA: TGTGCCATCAGTGAGGATAGCGGGGGGGCCGGGGGTTTGCATGAGCAGTTCTTC.